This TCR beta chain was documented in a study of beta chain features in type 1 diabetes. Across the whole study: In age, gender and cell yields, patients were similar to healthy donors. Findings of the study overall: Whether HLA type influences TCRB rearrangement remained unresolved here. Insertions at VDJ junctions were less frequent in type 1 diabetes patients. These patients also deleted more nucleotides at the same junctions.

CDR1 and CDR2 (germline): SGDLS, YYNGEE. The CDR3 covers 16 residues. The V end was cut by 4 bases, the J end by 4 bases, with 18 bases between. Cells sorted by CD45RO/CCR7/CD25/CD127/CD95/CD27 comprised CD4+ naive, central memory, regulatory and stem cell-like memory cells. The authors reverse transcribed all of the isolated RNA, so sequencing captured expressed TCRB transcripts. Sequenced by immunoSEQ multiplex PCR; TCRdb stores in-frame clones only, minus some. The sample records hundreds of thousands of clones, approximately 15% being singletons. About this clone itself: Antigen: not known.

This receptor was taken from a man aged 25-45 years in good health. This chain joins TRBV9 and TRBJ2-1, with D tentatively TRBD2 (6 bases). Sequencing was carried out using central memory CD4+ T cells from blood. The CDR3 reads CASSPSMGTGYNEQFF. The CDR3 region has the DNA TGTGCCAGCAGCCCCTCGATGGGGACTGGATACAATGAGCAGTTCTTC.